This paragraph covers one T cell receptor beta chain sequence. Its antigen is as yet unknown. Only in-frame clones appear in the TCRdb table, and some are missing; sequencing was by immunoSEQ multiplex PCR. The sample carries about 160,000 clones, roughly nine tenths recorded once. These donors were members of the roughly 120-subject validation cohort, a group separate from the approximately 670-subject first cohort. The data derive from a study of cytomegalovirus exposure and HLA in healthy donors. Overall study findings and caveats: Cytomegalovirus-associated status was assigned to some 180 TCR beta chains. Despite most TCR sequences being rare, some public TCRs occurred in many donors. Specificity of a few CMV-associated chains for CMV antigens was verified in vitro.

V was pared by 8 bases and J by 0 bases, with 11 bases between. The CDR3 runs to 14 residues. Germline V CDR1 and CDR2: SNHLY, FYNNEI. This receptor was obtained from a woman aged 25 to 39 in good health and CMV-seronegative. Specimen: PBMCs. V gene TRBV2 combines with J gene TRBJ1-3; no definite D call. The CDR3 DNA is TGTGCCAGCTGCACTTACCACTCTGGAAACACCATATATTTT. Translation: CASCTYHSGNTIYF.